The sample holds a few counts of the clone carrying this T cell receptor (beta chain). Its antigen is as yet unknown. Using constant-segment primers, 5'RACE produced TCR alpha and TCR beta cDNA libraries carrying sample barcodes and UMIs. TCRdb used MiXCR to reprocess the 5' RACE reads, holding one entry per CDR3 protein. The sample contains about 560,000 distinct CDR3 sequences, roughly 21% of which appear only once. The CDR3 is 15 amino acids. The germline V and J ends were trimmed by 4 bases and 2 bases, with 15 bases remaining between them. CDR1 SGHTA and CDR2 FQGNSA come from the germline V gene. The data belong to a study of T-cell memory formation after mild COVID-19. Turning to the study itself: In these data, TCR clusters were largely donor specific. Study conclusions and caveats: Shrinking CD4+ clones resided mostly in CM and EM, and CD8+ ones in EMRA. Memory sampled before infection contained some responding clones, suggesting cross-reactive memory joined.

The source is an adult woman who had mild COVID-19 (a few samples of this study predate the infection). Cell type and time point are not known. The sample was PBMCs or a T cell subset sorted from them (not recorded which). This sequence joins TRBV7-2 and TRBJ2-7, with unresolved D. Here the CDR3 reads CASSYAHQRTYEQYF. The CDR3 nucleotides are TGTGCCAGCAGCTACGCACATCAGCGCACCTACGAGCAGTACTTC.